The present TCR beta chain was sequenced within a study of Ad26.COV2.S vaccination and SARS-CoV-2 variants. Stated treatment: around 19 received Ad26.COV2.S at low or high dose, single or two shots; 5 received placebo; per-sample allocation not given. It was on day 63 after the first vaccine or placebo injection that samples were taken. Germline lookup yields CDR1 KGHSH and CDR2 LQKENI. The CDR3 has 16 residues. The V segment lost 2 bases and the J segment 0 bases; nucleotides outside the gene matches: 3. This clone was counted a few times. TCRdb's copy holds only in-frame clones and misses some; the assay was immunoSEQ multiplex PCR. Here the sample spans 440,000 or so clones, roughly nine tenths being singletons.

This TCR came from a person aged 18-65 years who received the Ad26.COV2.S COVID-19 vaccine or a placebo. The chain combines TRBV18 with TRBJ1-4; 7 bases fit TRBD1. The source was peripheral blood, collected in a trial of Ad26.COV2.S vaccine versus placebo. CDR3 in DNA: TGTGCCAGCTCACCAGGAGACAGGGCAACTAATGAAAAACTGTTTTTT. As protein: CASSPGDRATNEKLFF.